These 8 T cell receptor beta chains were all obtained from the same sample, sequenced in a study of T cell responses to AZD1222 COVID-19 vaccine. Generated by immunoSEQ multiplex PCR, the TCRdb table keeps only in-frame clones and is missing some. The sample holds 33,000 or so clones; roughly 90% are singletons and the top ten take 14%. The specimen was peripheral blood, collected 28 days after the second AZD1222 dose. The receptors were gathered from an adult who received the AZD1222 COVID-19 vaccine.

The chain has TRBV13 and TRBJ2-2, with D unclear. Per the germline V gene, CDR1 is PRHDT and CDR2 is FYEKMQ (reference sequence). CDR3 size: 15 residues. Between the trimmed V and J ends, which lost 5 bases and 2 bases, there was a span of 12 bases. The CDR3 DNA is TGTGCCAGCAGCCCACCCCGGCCTAACACCGGGGAGCTGTTTTTT. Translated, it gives CASSPPRPNTGELFF.

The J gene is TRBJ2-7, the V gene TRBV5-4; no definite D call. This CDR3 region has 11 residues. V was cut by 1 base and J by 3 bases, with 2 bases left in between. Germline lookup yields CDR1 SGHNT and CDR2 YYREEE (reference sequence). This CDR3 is CASSLYYEQYF. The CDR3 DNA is TGTGCCAGCAGCTTGTACTACGAGCAGTACTTC.

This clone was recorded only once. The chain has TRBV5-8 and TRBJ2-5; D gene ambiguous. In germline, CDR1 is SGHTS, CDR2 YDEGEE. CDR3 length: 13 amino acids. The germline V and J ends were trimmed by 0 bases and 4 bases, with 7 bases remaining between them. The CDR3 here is CASSLGVGETQYF. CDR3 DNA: TGTGCCAGCAGCTTGGGGGTGGGAGAGACCCAGTACTTC.

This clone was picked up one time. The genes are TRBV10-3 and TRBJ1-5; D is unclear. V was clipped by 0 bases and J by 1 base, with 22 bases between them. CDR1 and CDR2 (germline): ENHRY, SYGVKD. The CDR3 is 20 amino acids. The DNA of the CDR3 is TGTGCCATCAGTGAGTCGTTCGGGAGTTGGACGGACGGAAGCAATCAGCCCCAGCATTTT. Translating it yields CAISESFGSWTDGSNQPQHF.

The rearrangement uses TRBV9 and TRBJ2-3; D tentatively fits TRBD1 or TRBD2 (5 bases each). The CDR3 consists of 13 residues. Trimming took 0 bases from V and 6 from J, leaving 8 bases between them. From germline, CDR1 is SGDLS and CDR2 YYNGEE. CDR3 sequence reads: CASSVGREDTQYF. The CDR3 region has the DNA TGTGCCAGCAGCGTAGGCAGGGAGGATACGCAGTATTTT.

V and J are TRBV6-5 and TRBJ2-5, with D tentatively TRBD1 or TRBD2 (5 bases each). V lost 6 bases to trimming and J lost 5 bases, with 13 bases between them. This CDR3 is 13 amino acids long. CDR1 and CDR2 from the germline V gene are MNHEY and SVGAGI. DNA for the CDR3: TGTGCCAGCAGGCGTACGGGGACCGAGACCCAGTACTTC. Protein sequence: CASRRTGTETQYF.

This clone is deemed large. The CDR3 reads CASSPHSYEQYF. In DNA form, the CDR3 reads TGTGCCAGCAGCCCGCACTCCTACGAGCAGTACTTC. The chain couples TRBV12-3 or TRBV12-4 to TRBJ2-7; D is undetermined. The V end was cut by 6 bases, the J end by 0 bases, with 6 bases between. The CDR3 extends over 12 amino acids.

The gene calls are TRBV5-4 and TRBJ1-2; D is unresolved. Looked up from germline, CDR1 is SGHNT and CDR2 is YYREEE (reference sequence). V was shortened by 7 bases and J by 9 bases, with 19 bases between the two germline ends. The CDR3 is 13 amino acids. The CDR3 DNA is TGTGCCAGCTTTAGTTTTGGGATAGCGAGCTACACCTTC. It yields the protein CASFSFGIASYTF.